The clone carrying this T cell receptor beta chain was observed at least ten times. Its matching antigen is unknown. The data were taken from a study of response to subunit inactivated influenza vaccine. Via MiXCR, TCRdb re-called the RT-PCR reads, giving one row per CDR3 protein. The sample gives hundreds of thousands of distinct CDR3 sequences, 15% to 17% of which show up once; roughly 12% is in the top ten. Overall study findings and caveats: New T cells are recruited in small numbers by each seasonal influenza vaccination, according to the authors' suggestion.

The source material was PBMCs from blood, sampled 12 days after vaccination. The receptor was isolated from a man aged 50-60 years who received an inactivated influenza vaccine.

CDR3 in amino acids: CASSFMNGAPLHF. The CDR3 DNA reads as TGTGCCAGCAGTTTCATGAACGGGGCACCCCTCCACTTT. V gene TRBV28 combines with J gene TRBJ1-6, with D uncertain. The germline V gene encodes CDR1 MDHEN and CDR2 SYDVKM. The CDR3 is 13 residues long. Trimming removed 3 bases at V and 11 bases at J, with 11 bases between.